This T cell receptor (beta chain) was recovered during a study of cytomegalovirus exposure and HLA in healthy donors. General study results and limits: Associated with cytomegalovirus, according to the listing, were 150 to 200 TCR beta chains. In vitro work confirmed that a few CMV-associated chains recognize CMV antigens. With further analysis later on, most CMV-associated TCR beta chains appeared HLA-restricted.

In the PCR, 60 Vbeta and 13 Jbeta primers were used. The table came from immunoSEQ multiplex PCR; TCRdb's copy has only in-frame clones and leaves some out. Of over 75,000 clones detected, around 86% appear once; the ten largest clones hold around a tenth. In the case of this clone: Its specificity is not known.

Material for sequencing was PBMCs. The clonotype was recovered from a man aged 25-45 years in good health and CMV-seropositive.

CDR3 DNA: TGTGCCAGCAGCCATAGACTAGCGCGCTCCTACGAGCAGTACTTC. Amino acid sequence: CASSHRLARSYEQYF. The chain is built from TRBV7-9 and TRBJ2-7, with 8 bases matching TRBD2. Germline values: CDR1 SEHNR, CDR2 FQNEAQ (reference sequence). The ends lost 5 bases at V and 0 bases at J; junction bases unmatched: 6. The CDR3 is 15 residues long.